In this sample, the clone carrying this T cell receptor beta chain turned up once. Sequencing was performed with immunoSEQ multiplex PCR; in TCRdb, only in-frame clones are kept and a portion is missing. Counted here are about 120,000 clones, 70% to 90% occurring once; the ten biggest clones make up 2.5% to 3.5%. The V segment lost 5 bases and the J segment 2 bases; nucleotides outside the gene matches: 5. There are 15 residues in the CDR3. CDR1 is SGHRS and CDR2 is YFSETQ in the germline V gene. This record belongs to a study of T cell responses to AZD1222 COVID-19 vaccine. Some second doses came at about 4 weeks and others at about 12 weeks; these were pooled.

The receptor comes from an adult who received the AZD1222 COVID-19 vaccine. The V and J genes are TRBV5-1 and TRBJ2-7, with 12 nucleotides matching TRBD2. Sequenced here: peripheral blood, sampled 28 days after the second AZD1222 dose. CDR3: CASRETSGGPYEQYF. CDR3 bases: TGCGCCAGCAGAGAAACTAGCGGGGGGCCCTACGAGCAGTACTTC.